This entry concerns a single TCR beta chain. The sample comes from a study of shared clonotypes between healthy human individuals. This CDR3 is 14 amino acids long. Per germline, CDR1 LNHNV and CDR2 YYDKDF (reference sequence). Trimming pared 0 bases from V and 5 bases from J, leaving 10 bases between. Repertoires were generated with immunoSEQ multiplex PCR, while TCRdb's copy carries only in-frame clones and drops some. The sample yields about 2.4 million clones, approximately 94% seen once. This chain connects TRBV15 to TRBJ1-1; TRBD1 might be the D (5 bases). Sequencing was performed on naive CD4+ T cells sorted from blood. Subset noted: CD45RA+ positively selected. The sequence came from a man younger than 35 in good health. This chain's CDR3 is CATSRDGGRTEAFF. The CDR3 coding sequence is TGTGCCACCAGCAGAGATGGGGGGAGGACTGAAGCTTTCTTT.